The sequence of this TCR beta chain was determined in a study of control samples from healthy donors and cancer patients. Data came from immunoSEQ multiplex PCR; TCRdb stores just in-frame clones and leaves some out. The sample yields around 130,000 clones, approximately 90% seen once. V gave up 7 bases and J gave up 6 bases, with 22 bases separating them. The CDR3 contains 15 residues. Per the germline V gene, CDR1 is MDHEN and CDR2 is SYDVKM. The source material was blood. J is TRBJ2-7 and V is TRBV28, with D perhaps given as TRBD1 or TRBD2 (6 bases each). The source of this sequence is a man in his forties or fifties in good health. As DNA, the CDR3 is TGTGCCAGCACCGATACACAGGGACTTAGTTCCGAGCAGTACTTC. As protein: CASTDTQGLSSEQYF.